The next 14 T cell receptor beta chains were all read from a single sample in a study of immune evolution from preneoplasia to lung adenocarcinoma. Here immunoSEQ multiplex PCR was the method, and the copy in TCRdb shows in-frame clones only, minus some. This sample has about 1,600 clones, with about 20% found just once. Sequences were obtained from FFPE invasive lung adenocarcinoma tissue. The origin of the receptors is a person between 50 and 69 years old with lung adenocarcinoma.

This chain links TRBV7-3 with TRBJ2-2, with unresolved D. V dropped 5 bases and J dropped 6 bases, with 16 bases sitting between them. The CDR3 consists of 15 residues. Looked up from germline, CDR1 is SGHTA and CDR2 is FQGTGA. The CDR3 is CASSLSGPSPGELFF. The CDR3 DNA reads TGTGCCAGCAGCCTCTCTGGGCCCAGCCCCGGGGAGCTGTTTTTT.

The chain combines TRBV18 with TRBJ2-5; possibly TRBD2 for D (7 bases). Germline V CDR1 and CDR2: KGHSH, LQKENI. The ends were cut back, 3 bases at V and 5 bases at J, with 13 bases in the middle. The CDR3 has 14 residues. This CDR3 reads CASSPTGGGETQYF. The CDR3, as DNA: TGTGCCAGCTCACCGACGGGGGGCGGTGAGACCCAGTACTTC. Full variable domain (missing parts from reference TRBV18 and TRBJ2-5): NAGVMQNPRHLVRRRGQEARLRCSPMKGHSHVYWYRQLPEEGLKFMVYLQKENIIDESGMPKERFSAEFPKEGPSILRIQQVVRGDSAAYFCASSPTGGGETQYFGPGTRLLVL.

CDR3 residues: CASSDREGTEAFF. The CDR3 DNA follows: TGTGCCAGCAGTGACAGGGAGGGAACTGAAGCTTTCTTT. V gene TRBV2 combines with J gene TRBJ1-1; possibly TRBD1 for D (5 bases). Trimming pared 3 bases from V and 5 bases from J, leaving 10 bases between. The CDR3 covers 13 residues. The V gene's germline CDR1 is SNHLY and CDR2 FYNNEI.

The rearrangement joins TRBV9 to TRBJ2-7; possibly TRBD2 for D (6 bases). Per the germline V gene, CDR1 is SGDLS and CDR2 is YYNGEE. This CDR3 region has 14 residues. Trimming removed 0 bases at V and 4 bases at J, with 11 bases between. The CDR3 here is CASSVGLGGYEQYF. The CDR3 bases are TGTGCCAGCAGCGTAGGACTAGGAGGTTACGAGCAGTACTTC.

This clone showed up just a few times. J is TRBJ2-2 and V is TRBV9; D is undetermined. Germline V gene sequence: CDR1 SGDLS, CDR2 YYNGEE. The V end lost 4 bases, the J end lost 0 bases, and 7 bases lay between the germline ends. The CDR3 sequence is 14 residues long. In nucleotides, the CDR3 is TGTGCCAGCAGCCTAGATACGAACACCGGGGAGCTGTTTTTT. Translation gives CASSLDTNTGELFF.

This clone came up once. Here the CDR3 reads CASSLVSSGRETQYF. In DNA form, the CDR3 reads TGTGCCAGCAGCTTAGTATCTAGCGGGAGAGAGACCCAGTACTTC. The chain is built from TRBV7-2 and TRBJ2-5, with 10 bases that match TRBD2. Germline CDR1 and CDR2: SGHTA and FQGNSA. The CDR3 covers 15 residues. J lost 4 bases, V lost 1 base, and 3 bases had no gene match.

This clone appeared a few times. The genes are TRBV29-1 and TRBJ1-2, with TRBD1 as a possible D gene (6 bases). Germline V gene sequence: CDR1 SQVTM, CDR2 ANQGSEA. This CDR3 has 14 amino acids. Deletions cut 7 bases from V and 0 bases from J, with 15 bases between. CDR3 sequence: CSGIFQGTNYGYTF. The CDR3 DNA is TGCAGCGGAATATTTCAGGGGACTAACTATGGCTACACCTTC.

The chain has TRBV19 and TRBJ2-7, with D tentatively TRBD1 (6 bases). The germline V gene has CDR1 LNHDA and CDR2 SQIVND (reference sequence). Between the trimmed V and J ends, which lost 3 bases and 5 bases, there was a span of 11 bases. This CDR3 has 13 residues. The CDR3 reads CASSIKPGDEQYF. CDR3 DNA sequence: TGTGCCAGTAGTATTAAACCAGGGGACGAGCAGTACTTC.

This clone was seen more than once but under ten times. The genes are TRBV4-1 and TRBJ1-2, with D maybe TRBD1 (5 bases). The CDR3 totals 14 residues. Germline V gene lookup returns CDR1 MGHRA and CDR2 YSYEKL. Trimming shortened V by 0 bases and J by 2 bases, and 7 bases separated the two germline ends. As DNA, the CDR3 is TGCGCCAGCAGCCAAGAGCGGGGGAACTATGGCTACACCTTC. It specifies CASSQERGNYGYTF.

The CDR3 reads CASSQLSETYNEQFF. CDR3 bases: TGTGCCAGCAGCCAACTAAGCGAAACCTACAATGAGCAGTTCTTC. The chain uses TRBV7-9 and TRBJ2-1; D uncertain. Germline V gene sequence: CDR1 SEHNR, CDR2 FQNEAQ (reference sequence). This CDR3 comprises 15 residues. With 5 bases removed from V and 2 bases from J, the gap between germline ends came to 13 bases.

This clone has only a few counts. The chain employs TRBV19 and TRBJ2-1; 13 bases map to TRBD2. CDR3 length: 19 residues. V lost 4 bases to trimming and J lost 3 bases; unmatched junction nucleotides: 12. The germline gives CDR1 LNHDA, CDR2 SQIVND (reference sequence). In DNA form, the CDR3 reads TGTGCCAGTAGTACTGGGAGACTAGCGGGAGGACCTGACTACAATGAGCAGTTCTTC. Translating it yields CASSTGRLAGGPDYNEQFF. Variable domain in full (rest from reference TRBV19 and TRBJ2-1): DGGITQSPKYLFRKEGQNVTLSCEQNLNHDAMYWYRQDPGQGLRLIYYSQIVNDFQKGDIAEGYSVSREKKESFPLTVTSAQKNPTAFYLCASSTGRLAGGPDYNEQFFGPGTRLTVL.

The chain recombines TRBV6-1 with TRBJ1-5; D may be TRBD1 (6 bases). Trimming took 6 bases from V and 7 from J, leaving 19 bases between them. Germline loops: CDR1 MNHNS, CDR2 SASEGT. This CDR3 contains 15 residues. The CDR3 region is CASSPEQGKGQPQHF. The CDR3 DNA is TGTGCCAGCAGCCCCGAACAGGGTAAGGGGCAGCCCCAGCATTTT.

The rearrangement joins TRBV10-3 to TRBJ2-7; D is perhaps TRBD2 (6 bases). CDR3 length equals 11 residues. Looked up from germline, CDR1 is ENHRY and CDR2 is SYGVKD. The germline V and J ends were trimmed by 11 bases and 3 bases, with 11 bases remaining between them. In DNA form, the CDR3 reads TGTGCCGCCCTCGGGGGCTACGAGCAGTACTTC. It is translated as CAALGGYEQYF.

This clone came up a few times. The chain couples TRBV30 to TRBJ1-5, with TRBD1 matching over 11 bases. The junction had 7 bases not matched to a gene; V was cut back by 2 bases and J by 7 bases. Looked up from germline, CDR1 is GTSNPN and CDR2 is SVGIG (reference sequence). This CDR3 is 15 amino acids long. CDR3 sequence reads: CAWSPGQGAGQPQHF. DNA for the CDR3: TGTGCCTGGAGTCCAGGACAGGGGGCTGGACAGCCCCAGCATTTT.